These 5 T cell receptor beta chains originate from one sample sequenced in a study of blood T cell repertoires in COVID-19. This table comes from immunoSEQ multiplex PCR, and its TCRdb copy is limited to in-frame clones, with some not included. The table lists tens of thousands of clones, roughly 90% of them singletons. Sequenced sample: peripheral blood. The receptor source for this set is a woman aged 70-85 years with acute or convalescent COVID-19.

The V call is TRBV9, the J call TRBJ1-3; TRBD1 is a possible D gene (5 bases). In germline, CDR1 is SGDLS, CDR2 YYNGEE. The CDR3 totals 15 residues. Deletions cut 0 bases from V and 0 bases from J, with 7 bases between. The CDR3 reads CASSVGRGSGNTIYF. The CDR3 DNA follows: TGTGCCAGCAGCGTAGGGAGGGGCTCTGGAAACACCATATATTTT.

J is TRBJ1-6 and V is TRBV6-5, with D maybe TRBD1 (6 bases). The CDR3 is 15 amino acids. V lost 6 bases, J lost 9 bases, and 18 bases lay in between. CDR1 and CDR2 from the germline V gene are MNHEY and SVGAGI. The CDR3 sequence is CASRHNRVSGSPLHF. The CDR3 nucleotides read TGTGCCAGCAGACACAACAGGGTGTCGGGTTCACCCCTCCACTTT.

The chain uses TRBV5-1 and TRBJ2-5, with 9 positions matching TRBD2. Germline CDR1 is SGHRS and CDR2 is YFSETQ. The V gene end was trimmed by 7 bases and the J gene end by 5 bases; junction bases not matched to a gene: 12. This CDR3 comprises 15 residues. CDR3 protein: CASLGFGLARETQYF. The CDR3 coding sequence is TGCGCCAGCCTAGGTTTCGGACTAGCGAGGGAGACCCAGTACTTC.

The rearrangement links TRBV5-4 to TRBJ2-1, with 10 bases fitting TRBD1. The germline gives CDR1 SGHNT, CDR2 YYREEE (reference sequence). This CDR3 comprises 14 residues. V lost 7 bases and J lost 6; bases outside the gene matches: 7. The CDR3 is CASQSGQGRNEQFF. CDR3 bases: TGTGCCAGCCAATCGGGACAGGGGCGCAATGAGCAGTTCTTC.

This chain connects TRBV5-4 to TRBJ2-3; no reliable D call. V lost 2 bases and J lost 1, with 8 bases in between. The CDR3 has 14 residues. Germline V lookup: CDR1 SGHNT, CDR2 YYREEE (reference sequence). The CDR3 loop is CASSLASGTDTQYF. The CDR3 DNA follows: TGTGCCAGCAGCTTAGCCAGCGGCACAGATACGCAGTATTTT.